The entry below describes one T cell receptor (beta chain). These data come from a study of shared clonotypes between healthy human individuals. Assay used: immunoSEQ multiplex PCR; TCRdb lists only in-frame clones, some missing. The sample shows millions of clones, more than 90% of them seen only once. Trimming shortened V by 3 bases and J by 0 bases, and 0 bases separated the two germline ends. CDR1 and CDR2 from the germline V gene are LNHNV and YYDKDF (reference sequence). CDR3 length: 13 residues. The sequencing input was naive CD4+ T cells sorted from blood. As for subset: CD45RA+ positively selected. The clonotype originates from a man between 18 and 29 years old in good health. The J gene is TRBJ1-6, the V gene TRBV15; D remains ambiguous. The CDR3 reads CATSSSYNSPLHF. The CDR3 coding sequence is TGTGCCACCAGCAGCTCCTATAATTCACCCCTCCACTTT.